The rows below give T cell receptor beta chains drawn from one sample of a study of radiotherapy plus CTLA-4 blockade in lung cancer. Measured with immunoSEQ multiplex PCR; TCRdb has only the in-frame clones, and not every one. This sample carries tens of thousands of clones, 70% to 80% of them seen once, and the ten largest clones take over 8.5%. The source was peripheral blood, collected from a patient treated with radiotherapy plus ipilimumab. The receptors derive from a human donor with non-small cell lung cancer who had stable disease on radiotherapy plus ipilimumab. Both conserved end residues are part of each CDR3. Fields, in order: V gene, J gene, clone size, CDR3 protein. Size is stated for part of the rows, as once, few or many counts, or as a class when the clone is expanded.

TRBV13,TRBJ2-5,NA,CASSFQGRETQYF
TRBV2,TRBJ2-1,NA,CASSEIGNEQFF
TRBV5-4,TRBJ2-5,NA,CASQGVAGDSQETQYF
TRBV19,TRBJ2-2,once,CASSGSGGGPGELFF
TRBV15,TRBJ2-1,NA,CATSRGNTQRGYNEQFF
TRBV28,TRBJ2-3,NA,CASRGGLADRDTQYF
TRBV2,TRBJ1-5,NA,CASSVAISNQPQHF
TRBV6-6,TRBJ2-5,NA,CASSYSELAGGPRYF
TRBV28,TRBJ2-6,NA,CATSYGAGANVLTF
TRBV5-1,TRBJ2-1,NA,CASSIKESGTSGFQFF
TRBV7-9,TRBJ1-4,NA,CASSLTNQKLFF
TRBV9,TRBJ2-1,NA,CASSVEEGNEQFF
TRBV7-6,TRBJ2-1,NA,CASSFSGNEQFF
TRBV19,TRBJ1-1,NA,CASATLVNTEAFF
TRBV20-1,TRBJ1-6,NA,CSAGNYELLHF
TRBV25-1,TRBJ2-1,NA,CASSESIGEQFF
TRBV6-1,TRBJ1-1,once,CASRLAYATAEAFF
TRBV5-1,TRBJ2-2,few,CASSLGSSGTGELFF
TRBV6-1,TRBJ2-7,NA,CASSARTGYEQYF
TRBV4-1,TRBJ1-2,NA,CASSQGIGGVYGYTF